Each of the 5 T cell receptor beta chains below was sequenced from the same sample in a study of shared T cell receptors in the human thymus. Clones were sequenced by immunoSEQ multiplex PCR, and TCRdb holds only the in-frame ones, with some missing. The sample contains more than 550,000 clones, around 85% of which appear only once. In addition, the sample was reused for a study of human thymus T cells.

Sequencing input: thymocytes. The receptors were sampled from a girl in the first two years of life with a congenital heart defect.

This chain joins TRBV18 and TRBJ1-1; TRBD1 matches at 11 bases. Germline CDR1 is KGHSH and CDR2 is LQKENI. The CDR3 spans 16 residues. Trimming at V came to 3 bases and at J to 6 bases, leaving 9 bases not matched to a gene. CDR3: CASSPRPPGQGAEAFF. DNA of the CDR3: TGTGCCAGCTCACCTCGGCCCCCGGGACAGGGGGCTGAAGCTTTCTTT.

The count of this clone is one. This chain joins TRBV4-2 and TRBJ2-7; D possibly corresponds to TRBD2 (7 bases). This CDR3 region has 15 residues. Per germline, CDR1 LGHNA and CDR2 YNFKEQ. V dropped 4 bases and J dropped 3 bases, with 16 bases sitting between them. The CDR3 DNA is TGTGCCAGCAGCCCTACAGGGAGGGAAGACTACGAGCAGTACTTC. It translates to CASSPTGREDYEQYF.

The rearrangement links TRBV5-8 to TRBJ1-6; D gene unclear. The V gene's germline CDR1 is SGHTS and CDR2 YDEGEE. The V and J ends lost 4 bases and 6 bases respectively, with 5 bases between them. This CDR3 has 12 amino acids. The DNA of the CDR3 is TGTGCCAGCAGCCCCGGTAATTCACCCCTCCACTTT. Its translation: CASSPGNSPLHF.

V usage is TRBV5-1 and J usage is TRBJ2-5, with D possibly TRBD2 on 5 matching bases. The CDR3 totals 19 residues. V gave up 0 bases and J gave up 4 bases, with 25 bases separating them. Germline-derived CDR1 and CDR2 are SGHRS and YFSETQ. As DNA, the CDR3 is TGCGCCAGCAGCTTGGCCAAGGCCGTCCGGGAAGTCCTCGTAGAGACCCAGTACTTC. Protein: CASSLAKAVREVLVETQYF.

The CDR3 sequence is CASRTRGSSYNEQFF. DNA of the CDR3: TGTGCCAGCCGAACACGGGGAAGCTCCTACAATGAGCAGTTCTTC. The chain combines TRBV6-5 with TRBJ2-1, with D possibly being TRBD2 (5 bases). The germline V and J ends were trimmed by 8 bases and 0 bases, with 14 bases remaining between them. The CDR3 is made up of 15 amino acids. Germline values: CDR1 MNHEY, CDR2 SVGAGI.